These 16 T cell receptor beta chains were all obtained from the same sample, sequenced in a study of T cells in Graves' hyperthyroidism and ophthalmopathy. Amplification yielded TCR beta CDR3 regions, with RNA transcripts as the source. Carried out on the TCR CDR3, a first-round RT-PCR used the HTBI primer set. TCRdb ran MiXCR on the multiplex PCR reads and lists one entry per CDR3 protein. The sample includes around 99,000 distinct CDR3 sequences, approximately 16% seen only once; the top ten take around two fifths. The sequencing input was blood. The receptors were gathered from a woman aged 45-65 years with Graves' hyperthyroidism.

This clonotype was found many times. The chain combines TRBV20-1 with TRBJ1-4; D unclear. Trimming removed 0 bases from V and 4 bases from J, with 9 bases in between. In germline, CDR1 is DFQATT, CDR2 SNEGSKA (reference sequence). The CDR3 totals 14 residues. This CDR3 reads CSARDGRVNEKLFF. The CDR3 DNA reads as TGCAGTGCTAGAGATGGGCGCGTTAATGAAAAACTGTTTTTT.

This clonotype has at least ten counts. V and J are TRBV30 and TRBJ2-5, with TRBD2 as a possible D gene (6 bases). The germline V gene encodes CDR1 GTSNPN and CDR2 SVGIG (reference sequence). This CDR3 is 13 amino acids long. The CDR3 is CARAGKIGETQYF. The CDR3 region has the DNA TGTGCTCGGGCGGGGAAGATCGGAGAGACCCAGTACTTC. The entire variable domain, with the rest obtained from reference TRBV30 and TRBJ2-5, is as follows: SQTIHQWPATLVQPVGSPLSLECTVEGTSNPNLYWYRQAAGRGLQLLFYSVGIGQISSEVPQNLSASRPQDRQFILSSKKLLLSDSGFYLCARAGKIGETQYFGPGTRLLVL.

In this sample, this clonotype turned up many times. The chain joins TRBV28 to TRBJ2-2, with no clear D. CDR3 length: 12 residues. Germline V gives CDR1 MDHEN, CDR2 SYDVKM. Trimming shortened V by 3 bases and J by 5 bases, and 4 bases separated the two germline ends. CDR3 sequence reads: CASSLRTGELFF. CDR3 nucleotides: TGTGCCAGCAGTTTGCGGACCGGGGAGCTGTTTTTT.

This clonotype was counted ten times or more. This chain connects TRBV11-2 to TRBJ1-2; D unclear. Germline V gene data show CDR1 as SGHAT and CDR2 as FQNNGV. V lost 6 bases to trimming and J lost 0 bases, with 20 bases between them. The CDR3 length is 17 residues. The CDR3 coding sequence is TGTGCCAGCAGATCACTACGTGGGCGCATCACTAACTATGGCTACACCTTC. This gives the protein CASRSLRGRITNYGYTF.

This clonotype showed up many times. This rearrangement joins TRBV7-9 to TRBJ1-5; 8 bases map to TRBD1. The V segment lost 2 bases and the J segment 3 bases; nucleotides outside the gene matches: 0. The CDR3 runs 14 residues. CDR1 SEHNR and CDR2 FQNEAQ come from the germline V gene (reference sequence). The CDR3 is CASSLQGANQPQHF. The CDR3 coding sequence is TGTGCCAGCAGCTTACAGGGGGCCAATCAGCCCCAGCATTTT.

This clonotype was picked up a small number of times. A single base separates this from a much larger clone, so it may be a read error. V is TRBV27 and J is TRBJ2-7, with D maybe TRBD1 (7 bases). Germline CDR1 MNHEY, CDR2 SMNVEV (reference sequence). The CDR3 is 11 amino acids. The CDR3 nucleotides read TGTGCCAGCCGCAGGGGGGACGAGCAGCACTTC. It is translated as CASRRGDEQHF.

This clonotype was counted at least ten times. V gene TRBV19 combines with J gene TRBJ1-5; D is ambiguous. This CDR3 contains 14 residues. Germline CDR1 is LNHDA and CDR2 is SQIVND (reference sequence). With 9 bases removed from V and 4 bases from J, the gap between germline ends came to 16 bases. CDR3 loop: CARALARSNQPQHF. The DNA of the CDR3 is TGTGCCAGGGCCTTGGCCCGGTCTAATCAGCCCCAGCATTTT.

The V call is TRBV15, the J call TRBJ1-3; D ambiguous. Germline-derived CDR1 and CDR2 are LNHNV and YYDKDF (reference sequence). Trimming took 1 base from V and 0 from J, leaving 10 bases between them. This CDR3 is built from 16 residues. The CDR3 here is CATSRGSGGSGNTIYF. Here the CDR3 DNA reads TGTGCCACCAGCAGAGGATCGGGAGGCTCTGGAAACACCATATATTTT.

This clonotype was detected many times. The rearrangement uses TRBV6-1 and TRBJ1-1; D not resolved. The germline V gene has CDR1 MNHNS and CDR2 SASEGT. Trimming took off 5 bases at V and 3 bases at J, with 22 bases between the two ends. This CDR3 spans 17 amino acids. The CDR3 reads CASSSGQTSIRDTEAFF. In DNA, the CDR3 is TGTGCCAGCAGTTCTGGGCAGACCTCCATACGGGACACTGAAGCTTTCTTT.

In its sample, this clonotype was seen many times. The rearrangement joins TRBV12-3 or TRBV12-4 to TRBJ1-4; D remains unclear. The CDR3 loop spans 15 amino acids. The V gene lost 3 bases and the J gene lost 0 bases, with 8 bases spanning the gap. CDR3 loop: CASSLSVATNEKLFF. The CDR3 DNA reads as TGTGCCAGCAGTTTGTCGGTTGCAACTAATGAAAAACTGTTTTTT.

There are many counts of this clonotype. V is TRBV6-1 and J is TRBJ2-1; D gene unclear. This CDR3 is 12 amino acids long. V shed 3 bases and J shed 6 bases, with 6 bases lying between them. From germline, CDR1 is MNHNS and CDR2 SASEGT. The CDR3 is CASSEVINEQFF. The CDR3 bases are TGTGCCAGCAGTGAGGTAATCAATGAGCAGTTCTTC.

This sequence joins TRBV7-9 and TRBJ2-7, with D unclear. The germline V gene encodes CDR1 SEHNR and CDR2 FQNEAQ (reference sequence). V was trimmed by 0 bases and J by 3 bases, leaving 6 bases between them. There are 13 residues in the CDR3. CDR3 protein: CASSLAPYYEQYF. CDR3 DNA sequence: TGTGCCAGCAGCTTAGCCCCATACTACGAGCAGTACTTC.

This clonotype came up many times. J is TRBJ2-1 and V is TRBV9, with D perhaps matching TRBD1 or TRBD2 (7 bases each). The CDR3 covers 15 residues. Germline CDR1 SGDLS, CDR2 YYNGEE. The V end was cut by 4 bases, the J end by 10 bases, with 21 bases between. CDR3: CASSLEPGGGREQFF. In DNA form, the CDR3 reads TGTGCCAGCAGCCTAGAACCAGGGGGGGGACGGGAGCAGTTCTTC.

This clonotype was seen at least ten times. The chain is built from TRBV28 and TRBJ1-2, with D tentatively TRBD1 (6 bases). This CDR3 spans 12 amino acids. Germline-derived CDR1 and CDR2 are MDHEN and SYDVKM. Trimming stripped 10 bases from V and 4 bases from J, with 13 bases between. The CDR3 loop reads CAIRGGGYGYTF. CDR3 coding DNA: TGTGCCATCCGCGGGGGCGGCTATGGCTACACCTTC.

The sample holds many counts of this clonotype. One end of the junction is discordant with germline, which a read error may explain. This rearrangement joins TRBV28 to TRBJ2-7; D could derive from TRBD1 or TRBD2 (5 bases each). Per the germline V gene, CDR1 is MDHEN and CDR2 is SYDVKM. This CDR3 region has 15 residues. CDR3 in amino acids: CASSFVLGTSSEQYF. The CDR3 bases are TGTGCCAGCAGTTTCGTTCTAGGGACCTCCTCCGAGCAGTACTTC.

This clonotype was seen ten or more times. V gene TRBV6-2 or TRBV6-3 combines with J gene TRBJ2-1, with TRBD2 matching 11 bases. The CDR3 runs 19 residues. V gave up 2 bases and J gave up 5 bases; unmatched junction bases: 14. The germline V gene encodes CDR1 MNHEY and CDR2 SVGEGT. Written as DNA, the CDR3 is TGTGCCAGCAGTTACGATTCTATATCTAGCGGGAGGCACGACAATGAGCAGTTCTTC. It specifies CASSYDSISSGRHDNEQFF.